This record concerns one TCR beta chain sequence. Libraries were prepared by immunoSEQ multiplex PCR; TCRdb keeps only in-frame clonotypes and omits some of them. The sample shows fewer than 300,000 clones, nearly 85% of them seen only once. This sample stems from a study of blood T cell repertoires in COVID-19. Study-wide context: Some COVID-19 samples were acute and others convalescent; all came from the United States, Italy and Spain. PBMCs, B-cell-depleted T cells, or T cells provided the cDNA or gDNA that made up the material.

This CDR3 is 15 amino acids long. The J segment lost 7 bases and the V segment lost 7 bases, leaving 12 bases of the junction unmatched. From germline, CDR1 is SNHLY and CDR2 FYNNEI. Sequencing was performed on peripheral blood. The source is a human donor in a cohort sampled during active COVID-19. V and J are TRBV2 and TRBJ2-1, with 8 nucleotides matching TRBD2. As DNA, the CDR3 is TGTGCCAGCAAGGGTTGGAGCGGGGGTGGAAATGAGCAGTTCTTC. It yields the protein CASKGWSGGGNEQFF.